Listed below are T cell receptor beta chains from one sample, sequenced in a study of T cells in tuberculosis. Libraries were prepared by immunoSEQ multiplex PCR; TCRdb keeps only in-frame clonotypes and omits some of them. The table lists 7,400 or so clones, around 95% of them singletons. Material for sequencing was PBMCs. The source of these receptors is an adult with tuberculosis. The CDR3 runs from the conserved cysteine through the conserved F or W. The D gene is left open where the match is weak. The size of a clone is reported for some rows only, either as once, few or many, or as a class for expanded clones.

CDR3 DNA: TGTGCCAGCAGTTCGACAGGGACCTACGAGCAGTACTTC; CDR3 protein: CASSSTGTYEQYF; V gene: TRBV6-5; J gene: TRBJ2-7; clone size: .; D gene: TRBD1
CDR3 DNA: TGTGCCAGCAGTTCCCGACAGGGCACGGAAGGCAATGAGCAGTTCTTC; CDR3 protein: CASSSRQGTEGNEQFF; V gene: TRBV6-6; J gene: TRBJ2-1; clone size: .; D gene: TRBD1
CDR3 DNA: TGTGCCAGCAGCTTGGAAGGTTTGGGCAGCTATGGCTACACCTTC; CDR3 protein: CASSLEGLGSYGYTF; V gene: TRBV5-5; J gene: TRBJ1-2; clone size: few; D gene: .
CDR3 DNA: TGTGCCAGCAGCTCGCAGGGGAATGAAAAACTGTTTTTT; CDR3 protein: CASSSQGNEKLFF; V gene: TRBV5-6; J gene: TRBJ1-4; clone size: once; D gene: .
CDR3 DNA: TGTGCCATCAGTGAATCAGGGCGGGAAGCTTTCTTT; CDR3 protein: CAISESGREAFF; V gene: TRBV10-3; J gene: TRBJ1-1; clone size: .; D gene: .
CDR3 DNA: TGTGCCAGCAGCTTGAGCGTCTACAGCACAGATACGCAGTATTTT; CDR3 protein: CASSLSVYSTDTQYF; V gene: TRBV11-2; J gene: TRBJ2-3; clone size: .; D gene: .
CDR3 DNA: TGCGCCAGCAGCCGGGGACTAGCAGCGGATAAAGAGACCCAGTACTTC; CDR3 protein: CASSRGLAADKETQYF; V gene: TRBV5-1; J gene: TRBJ2-5; clone size: .; D gene: TRBD2
CDR3 DNA: TGTGCCAGTAGTATTACGACAGGGGGCCTCAATGAGCAGTTCTTC; CDR3 protein: CASSITTGGLNEQFF; V gene: TRBV19; J gene: TRBJ2-1; clone size: .; D gene: TRBD1
CDR3 DNA: TGTGCCAGCAGTGAAGGCGGCAGCCCTACGCAGTATTTT; CDR3 protein: CASSEGGSPTQYF; V gene: TRBV6-1; J gene: TRBJ2-3; clone size: .; D gene: .
CDR3 DNA: TGTGCCTGGAGGGGACAGGGATCTGAAAAACTGTTTTTT; CDR3 protein: CAWRGQGSEKLFF; V gene: TRBV30; J gene: TRBJ1-4; clone size: .; D gene: TRBD1
CDR3 DNA: TGTGCCAGCAGCGACCCGGGACAAACCATATATTTT; CDR3 protein: CASSDPGQTIYF; V gene: TRBV9; J gene: TRBJ1-3; clone size: .; D gene: .
CDR3 DNA: TGTGCCAGCAGCTCAGGGGAACTGATGAACTATGGCTACACCTTC; CDR3 protein: CASSSGELMNYGYTF; V gene: TRBV7-9; J gene: TRBJ1-2; clone size: once; D gene: .
CDR3 DNA: TGCGCCAGCAGCCTGCTACCGAAGAACACTGAAGCTTTCTTT; CDR3 protein: CASSLLPKNTEAFF; V gene: TRBV5-1; J gene: TRBJ1-1; clone size: .; D gene: .
CDR3 DNA: TGTGCCAGCAGCCAGGTTGAAAATGAGCAGTTCTTC; CDR3 protein: CASSQVENEQFF; V gene: TRBV11-2; J gene: TRBJ2-1; clone size: .; D gene: .
CDR3 DNA: TGTGCCAGTAGGCAGGGGTTGGGTAGCAATCAGCCCCAGCATTTT; CDR3 protein: CASRQGLGSNQPQHF; V gene: TRBV19; J gene: TRBJ1-5; clone size: .; D gene: .
CDR3 DNA: TGTGCCAGCAGCTTAGGACAGGGGGGGATTGAGCAGTTCTTC; CDR3 protein: CASSLGQGGIEQFF; V gene: TRBV7-9; J gene: TRBJ2-1; clone size: .; D gene: TRBD1
CDR3 DNA: TGTGCCAGCATCAAGGGGGACAGGCAAGAGACCCAGTACTTC; CDR3 protein: CASIKGDRQETQYF; V gene: TRBV2; J gene: TRBJ2-5; clone size: .; D gene: TRBD1
CDR3 DNA: TGCAGCGCCGGGGGCCCAGGGGGTCAGCCCCAGCATTTT; CDR3 protein: CSAGGPGGQPQHF; V gene: TRBV29-1; J gene: TRBJ1-5; clone size: .; D gene: TRBD1
CDR3 DNA: TGCAGCGTTAGAAGATCCCCCGCAGGGGGGGAGACCCAGTACTTC; CDR3 protein: CSVRRSPAGGETQYF; V gene: TRBV29-1; J gene: TRBJ2-5; clone size: .; D gene: .
CDR3 DNA: TGTGCCAGCAGCCAAGATGGGGATAGCGGGAGAGGATACGAGCAGTACTTC; CDR3 protein: CASSQDGDSGRGYEQYF; V gene: TRBV4-2; J gene: TRBJ2-7; clone size: .; D gene: TRBD2
CDR3 DNA: TGCAGCGTCCGAAGGGTTATCGGCGGGAGTTACGAGCAGTACTTC; CDR3 protein: CSVRRVIGGSYEQYF; V gene: TRBV29-1; J gene: TRBJ2-7; clone size: .; D gene: TRBD2
CDR3 DNA: TGTGCCAGCAGTCCGCAGGGGGCTTACTATGGCTACACCTTC; CDR3 protein: CASSPQGAYYGYTF; V gene: TRBV2; J gene: TRBJ1-2; clone size: .; D gene: TRBD1